This is a list of T cell receptor beta chains from one sample in a study of graft-versus-host responses after intestinal transplantation. The assay was immunoSEQ multiplex PCR, and TCRdb's table has in-frame clones only and misses some. Counted here are about 19,000 clones, approximately 92% occurring once; the ten biggest clones make up 1.9%. The material sequenced was PBMCs, taken 350 to 400 days after transplant. The receptor set was obtained from a human patient who received an intestinal transplant, so some T cells may come from the graft donor. Both conserved end residues are part of each CDR3. Fields, in order: clone size, J gene, D gene, V gene, CDR3 DNA, CDR3 protein. D genes are given only for firm matches. Rows may omit the clone size; those that give it use once, few, many or a size class.

>.|TRBJ1-6|.|TRBV4-2
TGTGCCAGCAGCCAACAAAATTCACCCCTCCACTTT
CASSQQNSPLHF
>.|TRBJ2-5|TRBD2|TRBV19
TGTGCCAGTAGTATCGCGGGGGGGCAACAAGAGACCCAGTACTTC
CASSIAGGQQETQYF
>few|TRBJ1-2|TRBD1|TRBV9
TGTGCCAGCAGCGTAGCTTCAGGGGGTTACTATGGCTACACCTTC
CASSVASGGYYGYTF
>.|TRBJ1-1|.|TRBV18
TGTGCCAGCTCACCATTGGAGGGCACGAACACTGAAGCTTTCTTT
CASSPLEGTNTEAFF
>.|TRBJ2-5|TRBD2|TRBV2
TGTGCCAGCAAACCGGGACTAGCGGGACTCACTCCAGAGACCCAGTACTTC
CASKPGLAGLTPETQYF
>.|TRBJ2-5|TRBD2|TRBV15
TGTGCCACCAGCAGAGTTACTAGCGGGAGAGAGACCCAGTACTTC
CATSRVTSGRETQYF
>once|TRBJ1-6|.|TRBV4-1
TGCGCCAGCAGCCAAGAGCTACCGGGAAGGGGACATTCACCCCTCCACTTT
CASSQELPGRGHSPLHF
>.|TRBJ2-3|.|TRBV2
TGTGCCAGCAGTGAAGAGACAGCAGATACGCAGTATTTT
CASSEETADTQYF
>.|TRBJ1-2|.|TRBV4-1
TGCGCCAGCAGCCAAGAGCAAATACCGGAGGGCTACACCTTC
CASSQEQIPEGYTF
>.|TRBJ2-1|.|TRBV19
TGTGCCAGTAGTGCCGGTCTTTCCTACAATGAGCAGTTCTTC
CASSAGLSYNEQFF
>.|TRBJ2-3|TRBD2|TRBV4-1
TGCGCCAGCAGCCGGAGTAGCGGGGGCACAGATACGCAGTATTTT
CASSRSSGGTDTQYF
>.|TRBJ2-3|.|TRBV12-1
TGTGCCAGCAGTTCCGCTTCAAGCGGGGGGGCTTATCGGGCTAGCACAGATACGCAGTATTTT
CASSSASSGGAYRASTDTQYF
>once|TRBJ1-4|TRBD1|TRBV7-2
TGTGCCAGCAGCTTCAAGGGGGCTGCTAATGAAAAACTGTTTTTT
CASSFKGAANEKLFF
>once|TRBJ2-3|.|TRBV6-7
TGTGCCAGCAGTTATAGGCTTAGAGGTAACACAGATACGCAGTATTTT
CASSYRLRGNTDTQYF
>.|TRBJ2-5|TRBD2|TRBV2
TGTGCCGGAAGCGGACTAGCGGGGGAAGAGACCCAGTACTTC
CAGSGLAGEETQYF
>.|TRBJ2-3|TRBD1|TRBV9
TGTGCCAGCAGCGTAGGGACAGGGGGCACAGATACGCAGTATTTT
CASSVGTGGTDTQYF
>.|TRBJ1-4|.|TRBV6-5
TGTGCCAGCAGTTACTCGGCAGATGAAAAACTGTTTTTT
CASSYSADEKLFF
>.|TRBJ2-3|TRBD2|TRBV6-5
TGTGCCAGCAAGCGGGAGAACACAGATACGCAGTATTTT
CASKRENTDTQYF
>.|TRBJ1-5|TRBD1|TRBV29-1
TGCAGCGTTTGGGGACAGGGGGCCGGGCAGCCCCAGCATTTT
CSVWGQGAGQPQHF
>.|TRBJ1-2|.|TRBV7-9
TGTGCCAGCAGCTTATTCAACTATGGCTACACCTTC
CASSLFNYGYTF
>few|TRBJ1-1|.|TRBV30
TGTGCCTGGAGTCACAACCCGAACACTGAAGCTTTCTTT
CAWSHNPNTEAFF
>.|TRBJ2-7|.|TRBV30
TGTGCCTGGAGGGGGCGCTCCTACGAGCAGTACTTC
CAWRGRSYEQYF
>.|TRBJ2-2|.|TRBV6-6
TGTGCCAGCAGCCCTACTAGGCTAGCCGGGGAGCTGTTTTTT
CASSPTRLAGELFF
>.|TRBJ1-5|.|TRBV29-1
TGCAGCGTAAAAGTTGATGGCAATCAGCCCCAGCATTTT
CSVKVDGNQPQHF
>.|TRBJ2-7|.|TRBV7-6
TGTGCCAGCAGCTTAACGTCGTTCGACGAGCAGTACTTC
CASSLTSFDEQYF
>.|TRBJ2-7|.|TRBV7-3
TGTGCCAGCAGACCCGACAGGACCTACGAGCAGTACTTC
CASRPDRTYEQYF
>once|TRBJ2-1|.|TRBV19
TGTGCCAGTAGTATGGAGAGCGCCTACAATGAGCAGTTCTTC
CASSMESAYNEQFF
>.|TRBJ2-7|.|TRBV4-1
TGCGCCAGCAGCCAAGATCTTAGAGACGAGCAGTACTTC
CASSQDLRDEQYF
>.|TRBJ2-3|.|TRBV6-1
TGTGCCAGCAGTGCGGGTGGAGCGCACACAGATACGCAGTATTTT
CASSAGGAHTDTQYF